What follows are 17 T cell receptor beta chains derived from one specimen sequenced in a study of control samples from healthy donors and cancer patients. Using immunoSEQ multiplex PCR, the repertoire was profiled, and TCRdb retains in-frame clones only, with some absent. The sample contains more than 95,000 clones, 88% of which appear only once. Material for sequencing was blood. The source is a woman between 70 and 85 years old in good health.

V and J are TRBV19 and TRBJ2-6; 9 nucleotides match TRBD1. J gave up 0 bases and V 11 bases, and 5 bases lay outside the gene matches. CDR1 is LNHDA and CDR2 is SQIVND in the germline V gene (reference sequence). This CDR3 contains 15 residues. CDR3 protein: CASGQGNSGANVLTF. DNA for the CDR3: TGTGCCTCGGGACAGGGTAACTCTGGGGCCAACGTCCTGACTTTC.

The chain joins TRBV5-6 to TRBJ1-6; 8 nucleotides line up with TRBD1. V was pared by 3 bases and J by 7 bases, with 3 bases of the junction left unmatched. The CDR3 is 14 amino acids. CDR1 SGHDT and CDR2 YYEEEE come from the germline V gene. Written as DNA, the CDR3 is TGTGCCAGCAGCTACGCAGGGGGCAATTCACCCCTCCACTTT. Amino acid sequence: CASSYAGGNSPLHF.

This clone was detected only a few times. V gene TRBV7-9 combines with J gene TRBJ1-5, with 7 bases that match TRBD1. Germline V gene lookup returns CDR1 SEHNR and CDR2 FQNEAQ (reference sequence). Trimming at V came to 6 bases and at J to 7 bases, leaving 3 bases not matched to a gene. The CDR3 runs 12 residues. CDR3 nucleotide sequence: TGTGCCAGCAGTTACAGGGGCCAGCCCCAGCATTTT. Amino acids: CASSYRGQPQHF.

The V call is TRBV7-3, the J call TRBJ1-5, with D possibly TRBD1 on 5 matching bases. Germline V gene lookup returns CDR1 SGHTA and CDR2 FQGTGA. V lost 5 bases, J lost 2 bases, and 10 bases lay in between. This CDR3 is 14 amino acids long. This CDR3 reads CASSNRGGNQPQHF. The CDR3 DNA is TGTGCCAGCAGCAATCGAGGGGGCAATCAGCCCCAGCATTTT.

The chain has TRBV5-4 and TRBJ1-3, with D possibly being TRBD1 (6 bases). V dropped 3 bases and J dropped 4 bases, with 17 bases sitting between them. The CDR3 runs 16 residues. The V gene's germline CDR1 is SGHNT and CDR2 YYREEE (reference sequence). Written as DNA, the CDR3 is TGTGCCAGCAGCTATTTGGGAGGGGGATCAGGAAACACCATATATTTT. This translates into CASSYLGGGSGNTIYF.

This rearrangement joins TRBV10-1 to TRBJ2-5; possible D gene TRBD2, 6 bases. This CDR3 comprises 15 residues. V lost 0 bases, J lost 5 bases, and 13 bases lay in between. Looked up from germline, CDR1 is WNHNN and CDR2 is SYGVQD (reference sequence). Here the CDR3 reads CASSESPGGGETQYF. Here the CDR3 DNA reads TGCGCCAGCAGTGAGTCGCCAGGAGGAGGGGAGACCCAGTACTTC.

This clone was detected a few times. The chain recombines TRBV7-9 with TRBJ1-5; D is perhaps TRBD1 (5 bases). V shed 1 base and J shed 6 bases, with 16 bases lying between them. This CDR3 is 16 amino acids long. The V gene's germline CDR1 is SEHNR and CDR2 FQNEAQ (reference sequence). In DNA form, the CDR3 reads TGTGCCAGCAGCTTAGGGGGCGACCCACGGACTCAGCCCCAGCATTTT. It specifies CASSLGGDPRTQPQHF.

The chain links TRBV2 to TRBJ2-6, with D maybe TRBD1 (6 bases). Germline V gives CDR1 SNHLY, CDR2 FYNNEI. This CDR3 is built from 15 residues. Trimming shortened V by 9 bases and J by 0 bases, and 12 bases separated the two germline ends. This chain's CDR3 is CARTGRVSGANVLTF. The CDR3, as DNA: TGTGCCAGAACAGGGCGCGTCTCTGGGGCCAACGTCCTGACTTTC. Filled out from reference TRBV2 and TRBJ2-6, the complete variable domain reads EPEVTQTPSHQVTQMGQEVILRCVPISNHLYFYWYRQILGQKVEFLVSFYNNEISEKSEIFDDQFSVERPDGSNFTLKIRSTKLEDSAMYFCARTGRVSGANVLTFGAGSRLTVL.

This chain uses TRBV6-6 with TRBJ2-7; possibly TRBD2 for D (5 bases). V shed 6 bases and J shed 5 bases, with 14 bases lying between them. CDR3 length: 13 amino acids. Germline assignment: CDR1 MNHNY and CDR2 SVGAGI (reference sequence). The DNA of the CDR3 is TGTGCCAGCAGCCCTACTAGGGCGGACGAGCAGTACTTC. Amino acid sequence: CASSPTRADEQYF.

This clone was detected only once. The rearrangement joins TRBV7-3 to TRBJ2-3; 11 bases align to TRBD2. Germline V gives CDR1 SGHTA, CDR2 FQGTGA. V dropped 4 bases and J dropped 5; count of bases not matched to a gene: 5. The CDR3 has 15 residues. The CDR3 bases are TGTGCCAGCAGCTCTAGCGGGGGGCAGGGAGATACGCAGTATTTT. Its protein is CASSSSGGQGDTQYF.

The V and J genes are TRBV12-3 or TRBV12-4 and TRBJ2-3; D not certain. V lost 5 bases, J lost 5 bases, and 8 bases lay in between. The CDR3 sequence is 12 residues long. The CDR3 reads CASSPLGDTQYF. The CDR3 coding sequence is TGTGCCAGCAGTCCGTTGGGAGATACGCAGTATTTT.

The rearrangement joins TRBV15 to TRBJ1-6; the D gene is possibly TRBD1 (5 bases). There are 15 residues in the CDR3. Germline V CDR1 and CDR2: LNHNV, YYDKDF (reference sequence). Trimming pared 6 bases from V and 4 bases from J, leaving 13 bases between. CDR3 region: CATSNIREYNSPLHF. The CDR3 nucleotides read TGTGCCACCAGTAACATCAGGGAGTATAATTCACCCCTCCACTTT.

This chain connects TRBV5-1 to TRBJ1-5, with a weak D call TRBD1 (5 bases). The CDR3 consists of 14 residues. The ends were cut back, 0 bases at V and 8 bases at J, with 12 bases in the middle. Germline V CDR1 and CDR2: SGHRS, YFSETQ. The CDR3 DNA reads as TGCGCCAGCAGCTTGGACGAGGGGCGGGAGCCCCAGCATTTT. Translation: CASSLDEGREPQHF.

This clone was observed a single time. V gene TRBV18 combines with J gene TRBJ1-2, with D unclear. The V end was cut by 2 bases, the J end by 4 bases, with 14 bases between. From germline, CDR1 is KGHSH and CDR2 LQKENI. There are 15 residues in the CDR3. The CDR3 sequence: CASSPSATLGYGYTF. CDR3 in DNA: TGTGCCAGCTCACCATCTGCCACTTTAGGCTATGGCTACACCTTC.

V is TRBV6-2 or TRBV6-3 and J is TRBJ2-3, with 9 bases aligning to TRBD1. Germline V lookup: CDR1 MNHEY, CDR2 SVGEGT. J was trimmed by 3 bases and V by 2 bases; bases with no gene match: 6. The CDR3 is made up of 16 amino acids. CDR3 sequence: CASSYRQGGVTDTQYF. In DNA form, the CDR3 reads TGTGCCAGCAGTTACCGACAGGGGGGAGTAACAGATACGCAGTATTTT.

About this clone: Other DNA sequences in the same sample also yield this CDR3. V and J are TRBV2 and TRBJ2-3; TRBD2 matches at 11 bases. Germline CDR1 reads SNHLY; CDR2 reads FYNNEI. This CDR3 region has 19 residues. Trimming at V came to 2 bases and at J to 8 bases, leaving 18 bases not matched to a gene. The CDR3 DNA follows: TGTGCCAGCAGTGAAAGCATCCTAGCGGGGGGACTATACTTAGGTACGCAGTATTTT. Encoded protein: CASSESILAGGLYLGTQYF.

The gene calls are TRBV19 and TRBJ1-5; maybe TRBD1 (5 bases). This CDR3 region has 16 residues. Germline lookup yields CDR1 LNHDA and CDR2 SQIVND (reference sequence). The germline V and J ends were trimmed by 1 base and 2 bases, with 12 bases remaining between them. The CDR3 region has the DNA TGTGCCAGTAGTATAGGTGTGGGGCTGGGCAATCAGCCCCAGCATTTT. This codes for CASSIGVGLGNQPQHF.